What follows are 5 T cell receptor beta chains derived from one specimen sequenced in a study of blood T cell repertoires in COVID-19. Repertoires were generated with immunoSEQ multiplex PCR, while TCRdb's copy carries only in-frame clones and drops some. The sample holds 150,000 to 200,000 clones, around 91% seen once. Sequenced: PBMCs or T cells enriched from blood (not recorded which). The source of these receptors is a woman in her late teens or twenties who had recovered from COVID-19.

In this sample, this clone turned up once. The J gene is TRBJ2-7, the V gene TRBV7-2; the match to TRBD1 covers 10 bases. The V gene end was trimmed by 5 bases and the J gene end by 0 bases; junction bases not matched to a gene: 10. Germline V lookup: CDR1 SGHTA, CDR2 FQGNSA. The CDR3 length is 17 residues. CDR3 residues: CASSPRPGQGSSYEQYF. For the CDR3, the DNA is TGTGCCAGCAGCCCCCGACCGGGACAGGGGTCCTCCTACGAGCAGTACTTC.

This clone was detected only once. V gene TRBV7-9 combines with J gene TRBJ2-7; the match to TRBD2 covers 11 bases. CDR3 size: 16 residues. From germline, CDR1 is SEHNR and CDR2 FQNEAQ (reference sequence). V lost 5 bases and J lost 4; bases outside the gene matches: 10. This chain's CDR3 is CASSPLSGRARYEQYF. The CDR3 nucleotides are TGTGCCAGCAGCCCACTTAGCGGGAGGGCCAGGTACGAGCAGTACTTC. The entire variable domain, with the rest obtained from reference TRBV7-9 and TRBJ2-7, is as follows: DTGVSQNPRHKITKRGQNVTFRCDPISEHNRLYWYRQTLGQGPEFLTYFQNEAQLEKSRLLSDRFSAERPKGSFSTLEIQRTEQGDSAMYLCASSPLSGRARYEQYFGPGTRLTVT.

This clone appeared once. V is TRBV9 and J is TRBJ2-5, with 7 bases that match TRBD2. The junction had 7 bases not matched to a gene; V was cut back by 4 bases and J by 4 bases. Germline lookup yields CDR1 SGDLS and CDR2 YYNGEE. The CDR3 is 14 residues long. The CDR3 reads CASSPLGGGETQYF. The CDR3 bases are TGTGCCAGCAGCCCACTCGGCGGGGGAGAGACCCAGTACTTC.

A single count supports this clone. The gene calls are TRBV7-3 and TRBJ2-4, with 7 bases matching TRBD1. The CDR3 extends over 15 amino acids. CDR1 is SGHTA, CDR2 FQGTGA, per germline. The junction had 9 bases not matched to a gene; V was cut back by 5 bases and J by 5 bases. The CDR3 DNA reads TGTGCCAGCAGCCCGGGACCGGGACAGCAAAACATTCAGTACTTC. Its translation is CASSPGPGQQNIQYF.

This rearrangement joins TRBV5-4 to TRBJ2-1; 12 bases match TRBD2. Unmatched junction bases numbered 4, after V lost 3 bases and J lost 0 bases. Germline values: CDR1 SGHNT, CDR2 YYREEE (reference sequence). The CDR3 is made up of 17 amino acids. The DNA of the CDR3 is TGTGCCAGCAGCTCCGGACTAGCGGGAAACTCCTACAATGAGCAGTTCTTC. This codes for CASSSGLAGNSYNEQFF. The whole variable domain, filled in from reference TRBV5-4 and TRBJ2-1, reads ETGVTQSPTHLIKTRGQQVTLRCSSQSGHNTVSWYQQALGQGPQFIFQYYREEENGRGNFPPRFSGLQFPNYSSELNVNALELDDSALYLCASSSGLAGNSYNEQFFGPGTRLTVL.